This T cell receptor (beta chain) appears in the sequencing data of a study of technical replicates of blood from several donors. The CDR3 has 16 residues. Germline-derived CDR1 and CDR2 are SGHRS and YFSETQ. Between the trimmed V and J ends, which lost 3 bases and 4 bases, there was a span of 19 bases. Repertoires were generated with immunoSEQ multiplex PCR, while TCRdb's copy carries only in-frame clones and drops some. This table holds approximately 89,000 clones, approximately 96% found once. The receptor was derived from a human donor in good health. Sequencing input: T cells isolated from PBMCs. J is TRBJ1-2 and V is TRBV5-1; TRBD1 might be the D (6 bases). In nucleotides, the CDR3 is TGCGCCAGCAGCTCCTCTTGGCAGGGGCCAAGCTATGGCTACACCTTC. Translation gives CASSSSWQGPSYGYTF. Full variable domain (missing parts from reference TRBV5-1 and TRBJ1-2): KAGVTQTPRYLIKTRGQQVTLSCSPISGHRSVSWYQQTPGQGLQFLFEYFSETQRNKGNFPGRFSGRQFSNSRSEMNVSTLELGDSALYLCASSSSWQGPSYGYTFGSGTRLTVV.